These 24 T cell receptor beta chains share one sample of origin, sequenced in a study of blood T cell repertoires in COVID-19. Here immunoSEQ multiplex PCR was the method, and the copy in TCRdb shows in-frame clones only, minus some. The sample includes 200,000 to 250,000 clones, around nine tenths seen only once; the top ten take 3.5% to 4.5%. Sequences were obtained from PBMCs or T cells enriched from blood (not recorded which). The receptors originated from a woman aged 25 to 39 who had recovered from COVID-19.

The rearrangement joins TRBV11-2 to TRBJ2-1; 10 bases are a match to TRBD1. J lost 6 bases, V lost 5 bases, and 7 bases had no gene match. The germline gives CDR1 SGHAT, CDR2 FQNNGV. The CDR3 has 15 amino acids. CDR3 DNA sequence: TGTGCCAGCAGCCTCGACAGGGGGCACGGCAATGAGCAGTTCTTC. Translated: CASSLDRGHGNEQFF.

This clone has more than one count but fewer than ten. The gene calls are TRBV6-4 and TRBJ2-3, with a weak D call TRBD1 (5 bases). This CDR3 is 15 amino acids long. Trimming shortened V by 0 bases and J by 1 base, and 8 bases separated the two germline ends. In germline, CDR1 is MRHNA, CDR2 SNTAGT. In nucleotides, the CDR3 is TGTGCCAGCAGTGACTCGATAGGGGGCACAGATACGCAGTATTTT. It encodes CASSDSIGGTDTQYF.

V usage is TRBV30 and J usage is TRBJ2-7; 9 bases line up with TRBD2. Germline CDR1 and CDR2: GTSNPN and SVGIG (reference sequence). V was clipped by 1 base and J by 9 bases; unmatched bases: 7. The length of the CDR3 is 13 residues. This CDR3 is CAWSGAPAGGQYF. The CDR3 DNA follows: TGTGCCTGGAGTGGAGCCCCAGCGGGAGGGCAGTACTTC.

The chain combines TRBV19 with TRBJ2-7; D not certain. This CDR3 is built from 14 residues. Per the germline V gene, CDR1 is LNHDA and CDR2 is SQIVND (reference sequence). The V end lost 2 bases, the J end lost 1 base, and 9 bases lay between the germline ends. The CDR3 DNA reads TGTGCCAGTAGTATATCGACGGGTTCCTACGAGCAGTACTTC. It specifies CASSISTGSYEQYF. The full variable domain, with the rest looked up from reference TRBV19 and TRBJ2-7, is DGGITQSPKYLFRKEGQNVTLSCEQNLNHDAMYWYRQDPGQGLRLIYYSQIVNDFQKGDIAEGYSVSREKKESFPLTVTSAQKNPTAFYLCASSISTGSYEQYFGPGTRLTVT.

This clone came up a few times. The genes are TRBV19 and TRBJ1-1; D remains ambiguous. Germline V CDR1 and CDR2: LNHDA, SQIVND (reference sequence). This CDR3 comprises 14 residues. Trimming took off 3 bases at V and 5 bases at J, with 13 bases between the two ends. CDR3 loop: CASSMGEGVTEAFF. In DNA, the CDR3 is TGTGCCAGTAGTATGGGAGAGGGAGTAACTGAAGCTTTCTTT.

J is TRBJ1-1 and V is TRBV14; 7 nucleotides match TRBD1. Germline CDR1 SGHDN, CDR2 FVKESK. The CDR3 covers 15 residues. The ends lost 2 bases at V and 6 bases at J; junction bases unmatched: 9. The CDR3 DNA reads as TGTGCCAGCAGCCAAAGTATCCAGGGGGTCGCTGAAGCTTTCTTT. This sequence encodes CASSQSIQGVAEAFF.

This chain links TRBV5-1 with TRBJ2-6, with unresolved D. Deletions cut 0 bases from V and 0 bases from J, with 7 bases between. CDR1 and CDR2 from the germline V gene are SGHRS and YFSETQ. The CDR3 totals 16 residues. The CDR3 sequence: CASSLDQSSGANVLTF. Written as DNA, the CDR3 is TGCGCCAGCAGCTTGGATCAGTCCTCTGGGGCCAACGTCCTGACTTTC.

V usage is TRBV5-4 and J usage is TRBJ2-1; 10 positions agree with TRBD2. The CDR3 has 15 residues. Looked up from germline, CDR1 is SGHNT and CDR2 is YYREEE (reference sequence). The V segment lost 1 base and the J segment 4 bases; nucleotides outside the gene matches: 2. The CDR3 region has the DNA TGTGCCAGCAGCTTGAGTAGCGGGAGGTACAATGAGCAGTTCTTC. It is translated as CASSLSSGRYNEQFF.

The CDR3 loop reads CASSQVTRSGRKGEQFF. The CDR3 DNA follows: TGCGCCAGCAGCCAAGTCACAAGAAGCGGGAGGAAAGGTGAGCAGTTCTTC. J is TRBJ2-1 and V is TRBV4-3; 9 bases are shared with TRBD2. Germline V gives CDR1 LGHNA, CDR2 YSLEER. The CDR3 sequence is 17 residues long. V gave up 1 base and J gave up 9 bases; unmatched junction bases: 13.

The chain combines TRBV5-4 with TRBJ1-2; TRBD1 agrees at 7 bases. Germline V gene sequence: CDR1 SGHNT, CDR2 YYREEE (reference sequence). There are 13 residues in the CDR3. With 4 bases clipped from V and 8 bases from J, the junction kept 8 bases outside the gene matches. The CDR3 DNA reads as TGTGCCAGCAGCCTCAGGGGGGCAAGCGGCTACACCTTC. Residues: CASSLRGASGYTF.

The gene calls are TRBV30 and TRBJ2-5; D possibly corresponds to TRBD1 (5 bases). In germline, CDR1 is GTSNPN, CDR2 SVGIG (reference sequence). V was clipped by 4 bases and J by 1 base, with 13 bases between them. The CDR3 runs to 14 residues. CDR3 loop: CAWTKDRFQETQYF. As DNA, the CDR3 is TGTGCCTGGACAAAAGACAGATTCCAAGAGACCCAGTACTTC.

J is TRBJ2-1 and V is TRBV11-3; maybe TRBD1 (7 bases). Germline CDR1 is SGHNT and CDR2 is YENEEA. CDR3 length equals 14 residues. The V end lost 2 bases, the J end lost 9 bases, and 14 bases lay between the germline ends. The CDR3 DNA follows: TGTGCCAGCAGCTTAAGACAGGGAGGAGGTGAGCAGTTCTTC. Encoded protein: CASSLRQGGGEQFF.

CDR3 sequence reads: CSGGAGNTIYF. In DNA, the CDR3 is TGCAGCGGCGGGGCTGGAAACACCATATATTTT. The chain joins TRBV29-1 to TRBJ1-3; D ambiguous. The V gene lost 7 bases and the J gene lost 2 bases, with 6 bases spanning the gap. This CDR3 comprises 11 residues. The germline V gene has CDR1 SQVTM and CDR2 ANQGSEA.

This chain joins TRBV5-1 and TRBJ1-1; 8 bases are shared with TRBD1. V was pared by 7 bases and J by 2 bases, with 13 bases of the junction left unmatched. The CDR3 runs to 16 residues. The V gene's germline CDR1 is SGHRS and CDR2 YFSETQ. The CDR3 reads CASQLTGEGLNTEAFF. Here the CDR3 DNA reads TGCGCCAGCCAACTGACAGGGGAGGGTCTAAACACTGAAGCTTTCTTT.

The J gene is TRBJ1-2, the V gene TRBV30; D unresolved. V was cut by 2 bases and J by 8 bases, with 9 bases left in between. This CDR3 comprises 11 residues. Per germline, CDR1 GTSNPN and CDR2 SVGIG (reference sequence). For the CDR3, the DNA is TGTGCCTGGAGTAGGAGTCCCGGCTACACCTTC. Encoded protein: CAWSRSPGYTF.

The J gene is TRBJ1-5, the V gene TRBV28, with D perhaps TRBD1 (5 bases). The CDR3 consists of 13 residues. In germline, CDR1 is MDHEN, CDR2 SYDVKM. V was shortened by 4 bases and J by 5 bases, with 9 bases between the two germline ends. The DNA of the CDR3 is TGTGCCAGCAGTTCAGGGCTTCATCAGCCCCAGCATTTT. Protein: CASSSGLHQPQHF.

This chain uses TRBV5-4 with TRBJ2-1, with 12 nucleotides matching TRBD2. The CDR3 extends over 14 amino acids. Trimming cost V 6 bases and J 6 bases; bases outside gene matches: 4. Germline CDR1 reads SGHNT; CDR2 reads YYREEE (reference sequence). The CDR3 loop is CASTMGLAGNEQFF. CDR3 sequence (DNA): TGTGCCAGCACCATGGGACTAGCGGGCAATGAGCAGTTCTTC.

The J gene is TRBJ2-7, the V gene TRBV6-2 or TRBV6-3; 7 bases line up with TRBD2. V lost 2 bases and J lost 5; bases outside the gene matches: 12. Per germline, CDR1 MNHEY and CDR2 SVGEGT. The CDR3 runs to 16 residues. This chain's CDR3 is CASSYPLADNFHEQYF. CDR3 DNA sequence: TGTGCCAGCAGTTACCCCCTAGCGGACAACTTCCACGAGCAGTACTTC.

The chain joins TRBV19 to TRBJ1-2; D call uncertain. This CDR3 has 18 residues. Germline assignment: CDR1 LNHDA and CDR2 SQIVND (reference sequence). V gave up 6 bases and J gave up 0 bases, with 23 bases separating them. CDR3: CASRDRMLVSGANYGYTF. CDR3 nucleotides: TGTGCCAGTAGGGATCGTATGTTAGTGTCGGGAGCTAACTATGGCTACACCTTC.

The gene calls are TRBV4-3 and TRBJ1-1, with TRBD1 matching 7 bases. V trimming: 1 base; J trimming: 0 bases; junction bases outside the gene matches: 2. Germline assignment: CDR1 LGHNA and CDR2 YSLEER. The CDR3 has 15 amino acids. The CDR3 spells CASSQGRGMNTEAFF. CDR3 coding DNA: TGCGCCAGCAGCCAAGGCAGGGGGATGAACACTGAAGCTTTCTTT.

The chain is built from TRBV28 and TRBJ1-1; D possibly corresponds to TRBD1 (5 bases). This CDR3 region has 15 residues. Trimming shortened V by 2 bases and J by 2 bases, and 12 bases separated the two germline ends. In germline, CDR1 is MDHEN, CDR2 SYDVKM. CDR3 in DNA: TGTGCCAGCAGTTTAACAGGAACAGCAAACACTGAAGCTTTCTTT. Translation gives CASSLTGTANTEAFF.

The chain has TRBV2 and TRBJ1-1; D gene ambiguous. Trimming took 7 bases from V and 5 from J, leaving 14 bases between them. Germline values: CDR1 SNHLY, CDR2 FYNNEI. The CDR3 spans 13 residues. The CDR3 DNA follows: TGTGCCAGCAATGGGAAAGGAGGAACTGAAGCTTTCTTT. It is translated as CASNGKGGTEAFF.

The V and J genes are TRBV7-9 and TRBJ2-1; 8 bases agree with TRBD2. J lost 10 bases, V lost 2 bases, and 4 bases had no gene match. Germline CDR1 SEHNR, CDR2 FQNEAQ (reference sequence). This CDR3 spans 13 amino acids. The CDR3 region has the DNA TGTGCCAGCAGCTTAAGCGGGAGATGGGAGCAGTTCTTC. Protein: CASSLSGRWEQFF.

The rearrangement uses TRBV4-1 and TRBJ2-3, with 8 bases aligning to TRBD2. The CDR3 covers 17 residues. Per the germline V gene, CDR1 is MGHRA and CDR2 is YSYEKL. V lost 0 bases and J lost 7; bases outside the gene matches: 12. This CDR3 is CASSQEVSSGSYNTQYF. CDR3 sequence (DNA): TGCGCCAGCAGCCAAGAAGTTTCAAGCGGGAGTTATAATACGCAGTATTTT.